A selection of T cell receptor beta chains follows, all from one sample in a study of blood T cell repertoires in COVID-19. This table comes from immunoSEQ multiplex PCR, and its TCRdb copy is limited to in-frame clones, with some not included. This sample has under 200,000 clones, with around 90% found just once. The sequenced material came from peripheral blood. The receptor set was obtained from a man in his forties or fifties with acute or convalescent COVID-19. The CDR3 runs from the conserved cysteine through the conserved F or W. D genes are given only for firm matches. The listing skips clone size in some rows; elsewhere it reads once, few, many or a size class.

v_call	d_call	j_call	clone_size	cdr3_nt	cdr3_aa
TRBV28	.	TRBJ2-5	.	TGTGCCAGCAGTTTAGGAGGATTTTACCAAGAGACCCAGTACTTC	CASSLGGFYQETQYF
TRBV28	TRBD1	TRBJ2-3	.	TGTGCCAGCAGGGACAGGGGAAGGGGTACGCAGTATTTT	CASRDRGRGTQYF
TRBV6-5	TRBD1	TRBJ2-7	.	TGTGCCAGCATCCAAGGGACAGGCGGCTCCTACGAGCAGTACTTC	CASIQGTGGSYEQYF
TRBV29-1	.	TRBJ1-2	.	TGCAGCGTTGTTCGGGAGGGAGACTATGGCTACACCTTC	CSVVREGDYGYTF
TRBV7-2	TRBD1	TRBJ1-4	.	TGTGCCAGCAGCCCGAGCCCATTTGACAGGGGAAATGAAAAACTGTTTTTT	CASSPSPFDRGNEKLFF
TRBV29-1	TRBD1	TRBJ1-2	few	TGCAGCGTAGTATCCGGGACAGTTAATGGCTACACCTTC	CSVVSGTVNGYTF
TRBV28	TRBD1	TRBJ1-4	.	TGTGCCAGCAGTTTAAGGGACAGCTATGAAAAACTGTTTTTT	CASSLRDSYEKLFF
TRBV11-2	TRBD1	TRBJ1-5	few	TGTGCCAGCAGCTTAGACAGGGGGCAAGGTCAGCCCCAGCATTTT	CASSLDRGQGQPQHF
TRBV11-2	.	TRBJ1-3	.	TGTGCCAGCAGCTTAGGGCACACCATATATTTT	CASSLGHTIYF
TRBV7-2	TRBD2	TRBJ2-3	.	TGTGCCAGCAGCCCAACCCCCCGGACTAGCGGGCGAACAGATACGCAGTATTTT	CASSPTPRTSGRTDTQYF
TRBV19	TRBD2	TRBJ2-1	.	TGTGCCAGTAGTACTCCGGGACTAGCTGTTCTGGGGAATGAGCAGTTCTTC	CASSTPGLAVLGNEQFF
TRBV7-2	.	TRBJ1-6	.	TGTGCCAGCAGCGCCCGGACAGACAATAATTCACCCCTCCACTTT	CASSARTDNNSPLHF
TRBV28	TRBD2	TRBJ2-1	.	TGTGCCAGCAGTTTAAACGGGAGGGCCTACAATGAGCAGTTCTTC	CASSLNGRAYNEQFF
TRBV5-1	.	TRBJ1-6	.	TGCGCCAGCAGCTTGGACAGGAATAATTCACCCCTCCACTTT	CASSLDRNNSPLHF
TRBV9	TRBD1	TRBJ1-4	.	TGTGCCAGCAGCGGGGGACAGGGGACTAATGAAAAACTGTTTTTT	CASSGGQGTNEKLFF
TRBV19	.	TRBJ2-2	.	TGTGCCAGTTATAGCGGTACCACCGGGGAGCTGTTTTTT	CASYSGTTGELFF
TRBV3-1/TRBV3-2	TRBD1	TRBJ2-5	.	TGTGCCAGCAGCCATTCACGACAGGGGCCCAGGGAGACCCAGTACTTC	CASSHSRQGPRETQYF
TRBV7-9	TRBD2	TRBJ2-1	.	TGTGCCAGCAGCTTACCCAGCGGGAGGGCCGGGAATGAGCAGTTCTTC	CASSLPSGRAGNEQFF
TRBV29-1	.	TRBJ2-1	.	TGCAGCGTTGTAGTGAATGAGCAGTTCTTC	CSVVVNEQFF
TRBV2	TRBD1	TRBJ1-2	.	TGTGCCAGCAGTTTGGACAGGGTGATCTATGGCTACACCTTC	CASSLDRVIYGYTF
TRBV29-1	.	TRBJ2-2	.	TGCAGCGTTCGGCGGGACCCCCGACGGACCGGGGAGCTGTTTTTT	CSVRRDPRRTGELFF
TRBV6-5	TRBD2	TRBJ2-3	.	TGTGCCAGCATGGCTAGCGGGCCAGATACGCAGTATTTT	CASMASGPDTQYF
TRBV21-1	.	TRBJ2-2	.	TGTGCCAGCAGCAGTGCGTTGTCCACCGGGGAGCTGTTTTTT	CASSSALSTGELFF
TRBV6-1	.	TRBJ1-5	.	TGTGCCAGCAGTGAAGCGCAGGGGCAGCCCCAGCATTTT	CASSEAQGQPQHF
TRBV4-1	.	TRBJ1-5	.	TGCGCCAGCAGCCAAGGAAGCACAGGAAATACTCAGCCCCAGCATTTT	CASSQGSTGNTQPQHF
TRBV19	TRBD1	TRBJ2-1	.	TGTGCCAGTAGTATAGGGGACAGAGTTGAGCAGTTCTTC	CASSIGDRVEQFF
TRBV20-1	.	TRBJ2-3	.	TGCAGTGCTAGTTACGGGTTCCCAGATACGCAGTATTTT	CSASYGFPDTQYF
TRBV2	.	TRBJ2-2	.	TGTGCCAGCAGGACAGGTTTGAACACCGGGGAGCTGTTTTTT	CASRTGLNTGELFF
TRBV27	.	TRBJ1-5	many	TGTGCCAGCGGACAGATGTTCAATCAGCCCCAGCATTTT	CASGQMFNQPQHF
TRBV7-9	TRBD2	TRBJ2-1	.	TGTGCCAGCAGCCCCGGCCTCGGTAGCGGGGGGGACAATGAGCAGTTCTTC	CASSPGLGSGGDNEQFF
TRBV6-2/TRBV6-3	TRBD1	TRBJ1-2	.	TGTGCCAGCAGTTTCGGGACAGTCTATGGCTACACCTTC	CASSFGTVYGYTF
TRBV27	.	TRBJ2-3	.	TGTGCCAGCAGTTCCTCAGATACGCAGTATTTT	CASSSSDTQYF
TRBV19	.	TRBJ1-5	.	TGTGCCAGTAGTACTGGTCCTACTCAGCCCCAGCATTTT	CASSTGPTQPQHF
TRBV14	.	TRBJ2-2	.	TGTGCCAGCAGCCAACAAAACACCGGGGAGCTGTTTTTT	CASSQQNTGELFF
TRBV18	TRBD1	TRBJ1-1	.	TGTGCCAGCTCAACGAACACAGGGGCTTGGACTGAAGCTTTCTTT	CASSTNTGAWTEAFF
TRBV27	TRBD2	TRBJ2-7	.	TGTGCCAGCGGGAGGGGCAGACTAGCTATTACCTACGAGCAGTACTTC	CASGRGRLAITYEQYF
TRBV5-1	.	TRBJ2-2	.	TGCGCCACCGAAGCGGGCTCGAACACCGGGGAGCTGTTTTTT	CATEAGSNTGELFF
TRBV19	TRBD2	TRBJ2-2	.	TGTGCCAGTACTGGGCTAGCGGCTAACACCGGGGAGCTGTTTTTT	CASTGLAANTGELFF
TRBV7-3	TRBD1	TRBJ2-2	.	TGTGCCAGCAGCTTAGATGGGACAGGGTCCGGGGAGCTGTTTTTT	CASSLDGTGSGELFF
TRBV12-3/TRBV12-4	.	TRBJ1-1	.	TGTGCCAGCAGTTCCCAGACAGGTTTTGAAGCTTTCTTT	CASSSQTGFEAFF
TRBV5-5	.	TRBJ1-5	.	TGTGCCAGCAGCTCGGGACAATATAGCAATCAGCCCCAGCATTTT	CASSSGQYSNQPQHF
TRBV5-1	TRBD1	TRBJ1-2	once	TGCGCCAGCAGCTTGACCAGACAGGGGATCTATGGCTACACCTTC	CASSLTRQGIYGYTF
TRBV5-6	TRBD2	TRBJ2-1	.	TGTGCCAGCAGCACCGGACTAGCGATTAGGCAGTTCTTC	CASSTGLAIRQFF
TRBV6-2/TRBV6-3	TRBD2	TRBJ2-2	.	TGTGCCAGCAGTTATAGCGGGGGGCCTTTAAGAGACGGGGAGCTGTTTTTT	CASSYSGGPLRDGELFF
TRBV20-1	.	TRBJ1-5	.	TGCAGTGCTAGTAAGAGGTCGGTTGCGGGCAATCAGCCCCAGCATTTT	CSASKRSVAGNQPQHF
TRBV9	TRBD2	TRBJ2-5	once	TGTGCCAGCAGCGTAGCTAAAGCGGGGGGGCCACGGGAGACCCAGTACTTC	CASSVAKAGGPRETQYF
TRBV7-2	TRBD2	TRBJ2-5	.	TGTGCCAGCAGCTTAAGTAGTGGGCAGGGAGGGGAGACCCAGTACTTC	CASSLSSGQGGETQYF
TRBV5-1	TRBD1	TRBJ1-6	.	TGCGCCAGCAGCTTGTCGGGGACAGGGAAAACAAGCTCCTATAATTCACCCCTCCACTTT	CASSLSGTGKTSSYNSPLHF
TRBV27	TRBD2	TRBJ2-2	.	TGTGCCAGCAGTTGGTGGGGGACTAGCGGGACGGAAGCCGGGGAGCTGTTTTTT	CASSWWGTSGTEAGELFF
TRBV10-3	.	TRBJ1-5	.	TGTGCCATCGCAGGGGTGGATCAGCCCCAGCATTTT	CAIAGVDQPQHF
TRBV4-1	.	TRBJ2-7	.	TGCGCCAGCAGCCCCGGGGGATACGAGCAGTACTTC	CASSPGGYEQYF
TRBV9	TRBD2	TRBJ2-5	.	TGTGCCAGCAGCCCCCTGACTAGCGGGGTAGAGACCCAGTACTTC	CASSPLTSGVETQYF